The T cell receptor (beta chain) described here comes from a study of blood T cell repertoires in COVID-19. Study-wide background: Italy, Spain and the United States were the sources of the convalescent and acute COVID-19 samples. PBMCs, B-cell-depleted T cells, or T cells were the source of the cDNA or gDNA that made up the material.

This CDR3 spans 16 amino acids. V shed 2 bases, J shed 6 bases, and the junction held 6 bases outside the gene matches. Per the germline V gene, CDR1 is SGDLS and CDR2 is YYNGEE. As processed by the authors: It was from reference gene primer amplification that nucleated cell counts were estimated. Produced via immunoSEQ multiplex PCR; TCRdb's table is partial and in-frame only. The V and J calls and clone size were taken over from that table, and D and trimming were inferred from the DNA. The table records roughly 190,000 clones, approximately 81% of them present only once. Only a few counts were recorded for this clone.

The sequencing sample was made of peripheral blood. The J gene is TRBJ2-3, the V gene TRBV9; the match to TRBD2 covers 13 bases. This clonotype was sampled from a human donor in a cohort sampled during active COVID-19. DNA of the CDR3: TGTGCCAGCAGCGTTACTAGCGGGGGGGCCATCGATACGCAGTATTTT. It is translated as CASSVTSGGAIDTQYF.